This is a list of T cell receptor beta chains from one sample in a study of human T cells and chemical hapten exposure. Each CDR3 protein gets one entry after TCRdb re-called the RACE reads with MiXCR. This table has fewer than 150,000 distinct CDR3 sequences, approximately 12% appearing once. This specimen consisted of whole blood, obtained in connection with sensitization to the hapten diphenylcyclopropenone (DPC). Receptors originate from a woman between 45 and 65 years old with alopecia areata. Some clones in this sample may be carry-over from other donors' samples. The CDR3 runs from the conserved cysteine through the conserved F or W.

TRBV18,CASSPEQAQLAGADTQYF
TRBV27,CASSLPSSTRNEQFF
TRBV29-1,CSVGGDSRSYEQYF
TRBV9,CASSVGVRSPYNEQFF
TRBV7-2,CASSFNPTSLGHF
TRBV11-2,CASKAPSSYEQYF
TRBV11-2,CASSLVGTASSYEQYF
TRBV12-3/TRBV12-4,CASSLGGRNSYNEQFF
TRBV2,CASSEGGTGNSGANVLTF
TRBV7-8,CASSLGGPSGNTIYF
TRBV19,CASSMSLAGYNEQFF
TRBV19,CASRSSGTRTYNKQFF
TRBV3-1,CASSPLGLAYNEQFF
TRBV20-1,CSANLAGGRREQYF
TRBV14,CASSQEKGRWNTEAFF
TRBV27,CASSGREGREQYF
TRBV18,CASSPKHEQFF
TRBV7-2,CASSGQTFSGNTIYF
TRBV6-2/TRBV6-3,CASGDSPWDEQFF
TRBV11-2,CASNPLAGEAEQYF
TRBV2,CASSPGRAGEQFF
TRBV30,CAWSGGGMQETQYF
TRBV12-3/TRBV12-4,CASSLQGQWGPGELFF
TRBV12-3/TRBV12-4,CASSIGDGAYEQYF